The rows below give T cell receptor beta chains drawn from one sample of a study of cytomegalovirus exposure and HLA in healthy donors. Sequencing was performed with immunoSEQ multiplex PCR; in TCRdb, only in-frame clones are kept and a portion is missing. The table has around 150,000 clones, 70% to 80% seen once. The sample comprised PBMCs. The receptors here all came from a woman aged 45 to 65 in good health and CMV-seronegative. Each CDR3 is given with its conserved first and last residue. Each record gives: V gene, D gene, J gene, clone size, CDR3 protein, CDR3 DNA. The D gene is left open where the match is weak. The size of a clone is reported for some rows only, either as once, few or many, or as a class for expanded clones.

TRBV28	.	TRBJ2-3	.	CASSLDRRPTDTQYF	TGTGCCAGCAGCCTCGACAGGCGCCCGACAGATACGCAGTATTTT
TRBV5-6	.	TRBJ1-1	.	CASSLVRGPWRAEAFF	TGTGCCAGCAGCTTGGTTAGGGGTCCCTGGAGAGCTGAAGCTTTCTTT
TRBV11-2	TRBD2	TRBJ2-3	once	CASSFGLAGERESDTQYF	TGTGCCAGCAGCTTTGGACTAGCGGGGGAGCGAGAATCAGATACGCAGTATTTT
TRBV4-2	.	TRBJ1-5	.	CASSQGFGNQPQHF	TGTGCCAGCAGCCAGGGCTTTGGCAATCAGCCCCAGCATTTT
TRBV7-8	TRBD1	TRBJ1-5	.	CASSSEMTGDYSNQPQHF	TGTGCCAGCAGCTCGGAGATGACAGGGGACTATAGCAATCAGCCCCAGCATTTT
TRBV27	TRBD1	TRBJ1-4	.	CASSSGDRVREKLFF	TGTGCCAGCAGTTCGGGAGACAGGGTGAGGGAAAAACTGTTTTTT
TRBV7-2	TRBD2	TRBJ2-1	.	CASSASSGGAGAGQFF	TGTGCCAGCAGCGCGTCTAGCGGGGGGGCAGGAGCCGGGCAGTTCTTC
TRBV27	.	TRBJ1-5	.	CASGPGQPQHF	TGTGCCAGCGGTCCAGGTCAGCCCCAGCATTTT
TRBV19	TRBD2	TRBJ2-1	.	CASSMTSGGYNEQFF	TGTGCCAGTAGTATGACTAGCGGGGGTTACAATGAGCAGTTCTTC
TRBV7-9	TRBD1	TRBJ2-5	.	CASSRNSGTGYLETQYF	TGTGCCAGCAGTCGAAACTCCGGGACAGGGTACTTAGAGACCCAGTACTTC
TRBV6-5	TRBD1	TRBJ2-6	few	CASSQQGAGANVLTF	TGTGCCAGCAGTCAACAGGGGGCCGGGGCCAACGTCCTGACTTTC
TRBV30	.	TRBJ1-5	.	CAWRRQGQNQPQHF	TGTGCCTGGAGGCGGCAGGGTCAGAATCAGCCCCAGCATTTT
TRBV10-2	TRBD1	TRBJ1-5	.	CASSVTGGNQPQHF	TGCGCCAGCAGTGTTACAGGGGGGAATCAGCCCCAGCATTTT
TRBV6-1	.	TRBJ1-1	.	CASQINRALEAFF	TGTGCCAGCCAGATTAACAGGGCCCTTGAAGCTTTCTTT
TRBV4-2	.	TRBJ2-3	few	CASSRLPEGVEDTQYF	TGTGCCAGCAGCCGACTCCCCGAGGGGGTAGAGGATACGCAGTATTTT
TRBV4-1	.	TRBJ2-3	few	CASSQAAGGTDTQYF	TGCGCCAGCAGCCAAGCCGCAGGGGGCACAGATACGCAGTATTTT
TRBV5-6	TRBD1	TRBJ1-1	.	CASTYSTGWFATEAFF	TGTGCCAGCACCTACTCGACAGGGTGGTTTGCCACTGAAGCTTTCTTT
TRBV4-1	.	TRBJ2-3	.	CASSQEGRSTDTQYF	TGCGCCAGCAGCCAAGAGGGCCGAAGCACAGATACGCAGTATTTT
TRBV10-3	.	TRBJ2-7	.	CAISEVLDGDYEQYF	TGTGCCATCAGTGAGGTCCTAGACGGTGACTACGAGCAGTACTTC
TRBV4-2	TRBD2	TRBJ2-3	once	CASSQGTSADTQYF	TGTGCCAGCAGTCAAGGGACTAGCGCCGATACGCAGTATTTT
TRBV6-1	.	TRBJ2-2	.	CASSDQLANTGELFF	TGTGCCAGCAGTGACCAACTAGCGAACACCGGGGAGCTGTTTTTT
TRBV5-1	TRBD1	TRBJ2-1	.	CASSPGQVLNNEQFF	TGCGCCAGCAGCCCGGGACAGGTACTTAACAATGAGCAGTTCTTC
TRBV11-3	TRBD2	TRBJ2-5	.	CASSPAGGPGETQYF	TGTGCCAGCAGCCCAGCGGGGGGGCCGGGTGAGACCCAGTACTTC
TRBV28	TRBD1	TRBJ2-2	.	CASSLPTGGRTGELFF	TGTGCCAGCAGCCTCCCGACAGGGGGCCGGACCGGGGAGCTGTTTTTT
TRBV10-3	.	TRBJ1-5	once	CAISEGGVASQPQHF	TGTGCCATCAGTGAGGGGGGGGTGGCAAGCCAGCCCCAGCATTTT
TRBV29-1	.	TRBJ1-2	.	CSVDPGYGYTF	TGCAGCGTAGATCCGGGTTATGGCTACACCTTC
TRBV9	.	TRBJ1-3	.	CASSASGVSGNTIYF	TGTGCCAGCAGCGCGAGCGGGGTCTCTGGAAACACCATATATTTT
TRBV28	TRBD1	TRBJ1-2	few	CASRVGQGGYGYTF	TGTGCCAGCAGAGTCGGACAGGGTGGCTATGGCTACACCTTC
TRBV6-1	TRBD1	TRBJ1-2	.	CASSDYRGRAYGYTF	TGTGCCAGCAGTGATTACAGGGGGCGAGCCTATGGCTACACCTTC
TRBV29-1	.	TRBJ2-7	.	CSVEESGAREQYF	TGCAGCGTTGAAGAGAGTGGTGCGAGGGAGCAGTACTTC
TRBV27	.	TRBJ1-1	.	CASSLVWGREAFF	TGTGCCAGCAGTTTGGTGTGGGGGCGTGAAGCTTTCTTT
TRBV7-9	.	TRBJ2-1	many	CASSLAPRYNEQFF	TGTGCCAGCAGCTTAGCACCCCGGTACAATGAGCAGTTCTTC
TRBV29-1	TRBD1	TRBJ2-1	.	CSVRQGASYNEQFF	TGCAGCGTGCGACAGGGGGCGTCCTACAATGAGCAGTTCTTC
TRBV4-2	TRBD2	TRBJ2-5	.	CASSQEKSGGAGETQYF	TGTGCCAGCAGCCAAGAGAAGAGCGGGGGGGCCGGGGAGACCCAGTACTTC
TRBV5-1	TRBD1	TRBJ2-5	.	CASRRSVGQGWETQYF	TGCGCCAGCAGACGGTCGGTGGGACAGGGGTGGGAGACCCAGTACTTC
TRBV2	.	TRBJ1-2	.	CASSVGTSLRGYTF	TGTGCCAGCAGTGTGGGGACATCCTTACGTGGCTACACCTTC